A single TCR beta chain is shown here with its context. Here immunoSEQ multiplex PCR was the method, and the copy in TCRdb shows in-frame clones only, minus some. The sample includes 350,000 to 450,000 clones, 80% to 95% seen only once; the top ten take around 0.86%. The data were obtained in a study of blood T cell repertoires in COVID-19. This CDR3 has 14 amino acids. Trimming removed 1 base at V and 4 bases at J, with 13 bases between. The germline gives CDR1 GTSNPN, CDR2 SVGIG (reference sequence). Sequenced: PBMCs or T cells enriched from blood (not recorded which). The source is a woman aged 40 to 50 who had been exposed to COVID-19. The chain links TRBV30 to TRBJ1-1; tentatively, D is TRBD1 (6 bases). The CDR3: CAWSGNLGGTEAFF. In DNA form, the CDR3 reads TGTGCCTGGAGTGGAAACCTAGGGGGCACTGAAGCTTTCTTT. Complete variable domain (other parts from reference TRBV30 and TRBJ1-1): SQTIHQWPATLVQPVGSPLSLECTVEGTSNPNLYWYRQAAGRGLQLLFYSVGIGQISSEVPQNLSASRPQDRQFILSSKKLLLSDSGFYLCAWSGNLGGTEAFFGQGTRLTVV.